The TCR beta chain under discussion was sequenced for a study of shared clonotypes between healthy human individuals. Study details: The donor group consisted of two women and a few men, aged 18 to 49.

This CDR3 region has 15 residues. V shed 1 base, J shed 5 bases, and the junction held 7 bases outside the gene matches. CDR1 is SGHRS, CDR2 YFSETQ, per germline. The donor cohort consisted entirely of Caucasian adults residing in Nashville, Tennessee. CD4+ cells underwent separation, giving CD45RA+ naive and CD45RA-negative memory subsets. Measured with immunoSEQ multiplex PCR; TCRdb has only the in-frame clones, and not every one. The repertoire holds 2 million to 2.5 million clones, 85% to 95% seen once, with 0.39% in the top ten. The chain employs TRBV5-1 and TRBJ2-7; TRBD2 matches at 9 bases. This sequence originates from a man between 18 and 29 years old in good health. Some clones in this sample may be carry-over from other donors' samples. Sequencing was performed on naive CD4+ T cells from PBMCs. Subset meaning: CD45RA+ positively selected. Here the CDR3 reads CASSLLAGGPNEQYF. CDR3 DNA: TGCGCCAGCAGCTTGTTGGCGGGAGGGCCAAACGAGCAGTACTTC.